Included here is one T cell receptor beta chain sequence, with context. The data derive from a study of blood T cell repertoires in COVID-19. Study information: PBMCs, B-cell-depleted T cells, or T cells provided the cDNA or gDNA that made up the material.

Produced via immunoSEQ multiplex PCR; TCRdb's table is partial and in-frame only. The sample shows some 110,000 clones, around 81% of them seen only once. Trimming cost V 6 bases and J 1 base, with 16 bases left between them. CDR1 and CDR2 (germline): MDHEN, SYDVKM. This CDR3 is 16 amino acids long. Specimen: peripheral blood. This chain connects TRBV28 to TRBJ2-1, with D perhaps TRBD1 (5 bases). The receptor was derived from an elderly man with acute or convalescent COVID-19. The CDR3 loop is CASRGSDIQSYNEQFF. CDR3 nucleotides: TGTGCCAGCAGGGGGTCGGACATCCAATCCTACAATGAGCAGTTCTTC.